This TCR beta chain was retrieved from a study of blood T cell repertoires in COVID-19. The data were produced by immunoSEQ multiplex PCR, yet TCRdb's version contains in-frame clones alone and is incomplete. The sample contains 200,000 to 300,000 clones, just under 85% of which appear only once. The CDR3 has 14 residues. Trimming shortened V by 5 bases and J by 1 base, and 10 bases separated the two germline ends. Germline-derived CDR1 and CDR2 are SEHNR and FQNEAQ (reference sequence). This clonotype originated in an elderly man with acute or convalescent COVID-19. This chain uses TRBV7-9 with TRBJ2-3, with D possibly TRBD1 on 5 matching bases. The sample comprised peripheral blood. CDR3 bases: TGTGCCAGCAGCGAACCACAGGGCACAGATACGCAGTATTTT. It yields the protein CASSEPQGTDTQYF.